This T cell receptor beta chain was observed in a study of blood T cell repertoires in COVID-19. Study-level information: Samples came from the United States, Italy and Spain, spanning acute and convalescent COVID-19.

This clone is a singleton in its sample. There are 16 residues in the CDR3. Per the germline V gene, CDR1 is SGHVS and CDR2 is FQNEAQ. V shed 5 bases, J shed 7 bases, and the junction held 12 bases outside the gene matches. The assay was immunoSEQ multiplex PCR, and TCRdb's table has in-frame clones only and misses some. This table has a few hundred thousand clones, around 83% appearing once. This TCR came from a woman aged 50 to 60 with acute or convalescent COVID-19. Source material: peripheral blood. The chain carries TRBV7-8 and TRBJ2-2, with 8 bases identical to TRBD2. This CDR3 reads CASSPRGGAGHGELFF. CDR3 DNA: TGTGCCAGCAGCCCCCGGGGGGGAGCTGGGCACGGGGAGCTGTTTTTT. Together with reference TRBV7-8 and TRBJ2-2, the CDR3 gives the full variable domain: GAGVSQSPRYKVAKRGQDVALRCDPISGHVSLFWYQQALGQGPEFLTYFQNEAQLDKSGLPSDRFFAERPEGSVSTLKIQRTQQEDSAVYLCASSPRGGAGHGELFFGEGSRLTVL.